A single sample gave rise to the 2 T cell receptor beta chains below, sequenced in a study of CD8 T cells in Susac syndrome. The RNA, about 0.5 to 1 ug, was put through reverse transcription using random hexamers. MiXCR, run by TCRdb on the immunoSEQ multiplex PCR reads, gives a single entry per CDR3 protein. The sample yields roughly 330,000 distinct CDR3 sequences, about 90% seen once. Material: CD4+ T cells from PBMCs. The receptors stem from a human donor with multiple sclerosis.

V and J are TRBV19 and TRBJ1-4; no clear D. V shed 3 bases and J shed 6 bases, with 11 bases lying between them. Looked up from germline, CDR1 is LNHDA and CDR2 is SQIVND (reference sequence). CDR3 length: 14 residues. Here the CDR3 reads CASSIGQKDEKLFF. The CDR3 coding sequence is TGTGCCAGTAGTATTGGGCAGAAGGATGAAAAACTGTTTTTT. The variable domain in full, with the rest retrieved from reference TRBV19 and TRBJ1-4, is DGGITQSPKYLFRKEGQNVTLSCEQNLNHDAMYWYRQDPGQGLRLIYYSQIVNDFQKGDIAEGYSVSREKKESFPLTVTSAQKNPTAFYLCASSIGQKDEKLFFGSGTQLSVL.

The chain has TRBV5-6 and TRBJ2-3, with a weak D call TRBD2 (7 bases). CDR1 and CDR2 from the germline V gene are SGHDT and YYEEEE. Trimming left V 4 bases short and J 6 bases short, with 27 bases between. This CDR3 spans 18 amino acids. CDR3 bases: TGTGCCAGCAGCCCACCGAGGGAGGGGGGCGCAGATTCGGATACGCAGTATTTT. Translation: CASSPPREGGADSDTQYF.